The 5 T cell receptor beta chains below were found in one sample sequenced in a study of cytomegalovirus exposure and HLA in healthy donors. 13 Jbeta primers and 60 Vbeta primers were used for the PCR. The method was immunoSEQ multiplex PCR; TCRdb's version includes in-frame clones alone and lacks a portion of them. The sample carries approximately 110,000 clones, around 78% recorded once. The material sequenced was PBMCs. Receptor source: a man aged 50-59 years in good health and CMV-seronegative.

This clone was observed a handful of times. The chain has TRBV11-2 and TRBJ2-1; the D gene is possibly TRBD2 (7 bases). Germline values: CDR1 SGHAT, CDR2 FQNNGV. Trimming shortened V by 0 bases and J by 2 bases, and 17 bases separated the two germline ends. This CDR3 spans 18 amino acids. The CDR3 region is CASSLEGGAGRAYNEQFF. In DNA form, the CDR3 reads TGTGCCAGCAGCTTAGAGGGGGGGGCAGGCAGGGCCTACAATGAGCAGTTCTTC.

The V gene is TRBV7-2, the J gene TRBJ2-7, with 12 bases identical to TRBD1. Germline CDR1 SGHTA, CDR2 FQGNSA. This CDR3 comprises 16 residues. Trimming cost V 4 bases and J 7 bases; bases outside gene matches: 11. The CDR3 DNA is TGTGCCAGCAGCTCCCGAACGGGACAGGGGGCGGGGGAGCAGTACTTC. Its protein product is CASSSRTGQGAGEQYF.

DNA for the CDR3: TGTGCCAGCAGCTTAATCGCTTCATATAGCGGGGAACCAGATACGCAGTATTTT. It encodes CASSLIASYSGEPDTQYF. The J gene is TRBJ2-3, the V gene TRBV7-3, with 8 positions matching TRBD2. CDR3 length: 18 amino acids. V shed 1 base and J 4 bases; nucleotides not matched to a gene: 13. The V gene's germline CDR1 is SGHTA and CDR2 FQGTGA.

In regard to this clone: Other DNA sequences within the sample encode an identical CDR3. V gene TRBV7-2 combines with J gene TRBJ2-7; possible D gene TRBD2, 5 bases. V shed 1 base and J shed 0 bases, with 10 bases lying between them. The CDR3 sequence is 15 residues long. Germline-derived CDR1 and CDR2 are SGHTA and FQGNSA. The DNA for the CDR3 is TGTGCCAGCAGCTTAGGTGGCGGGTCCTCCTACGAGCAGTACTTC. Encoded protein: CASSLGGGSSYEQYF.

The rearrangement uses TRBV28 and TRBJ2-1; D is undetermined. Trimming removed 5 bases at V and 8 bases at J, with 19 bases between. CDR3 size: 15 residues. Germline CDR1 is MDHEN and CDR2 is SYDVKM. CDR3 DNA: TGTGCCAGCAGTCCACCCTCGGGTCTCCGGGATGAGCAGTTCTTC. Amino acids: CASSPPSGLRDEQFF.